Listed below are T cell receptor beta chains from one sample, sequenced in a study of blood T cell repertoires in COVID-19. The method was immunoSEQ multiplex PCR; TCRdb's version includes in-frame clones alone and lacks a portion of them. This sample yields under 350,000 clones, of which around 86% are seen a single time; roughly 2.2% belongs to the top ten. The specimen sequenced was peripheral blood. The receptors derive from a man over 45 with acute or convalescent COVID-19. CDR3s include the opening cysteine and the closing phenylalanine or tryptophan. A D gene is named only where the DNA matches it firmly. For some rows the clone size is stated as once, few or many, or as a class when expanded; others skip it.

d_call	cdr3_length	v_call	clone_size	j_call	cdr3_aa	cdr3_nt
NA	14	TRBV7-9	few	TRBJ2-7	CASSLDQGYYEQYF	TGTGCCAGCAGCTTAGATCAGGGATACTACGAGCAGTACTTC
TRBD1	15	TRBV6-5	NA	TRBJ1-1	CASSYSETGGTEAFF	TGTGCCAGCAGTTACTCCGAGACAGGGGGCACTGAAGCTTTCTTT
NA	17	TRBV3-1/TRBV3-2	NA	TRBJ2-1	CASSQINRAHSYNEQFF	TGTGCCAGCAGCCAAATCAACAGGGCCCACTCCTACAATGAGCAGTTCTTC
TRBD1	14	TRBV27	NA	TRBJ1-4	CASSSDREWEKLFF	TGTGCCAGCAGCTCTGACAGGGAGTGGGAAAAACTGTTTTTT
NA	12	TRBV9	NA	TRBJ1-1	CASSRGNTEAFF	TGTGCCAGCAGCCGGGGGAACACTGAAGCTTTCTTT
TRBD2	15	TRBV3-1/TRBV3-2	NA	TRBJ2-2	CASRGGTSVPGELFF	TGTGCCAGCAGGGGGGGGACTAGCGTCCCCGGGGAGCTGTTTTTT
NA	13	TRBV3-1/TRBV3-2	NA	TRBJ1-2	CASSPSGNYGYTF	TGTGCCAGCAGCCCATCAGGGAACTATGGCTACACCTTC
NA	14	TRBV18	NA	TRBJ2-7	CASSPSVRAYEQYF	TGTGCCAGCTCACCATCTGTCAGGGCCTACGAGCAGTACTTC
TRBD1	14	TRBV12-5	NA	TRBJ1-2	CASGLGQGPSGYTF	TGTGCTAGTGGCCTGGGACAGGGTCCCAGTGGCTACACCTTC
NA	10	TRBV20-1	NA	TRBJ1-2	CSAKTFGYTF	TGCAGTGCCAAGACATTTGGCTACACCTTC
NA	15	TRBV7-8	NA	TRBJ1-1	CASSLFGRLGPEAFF	TGTGCCAGCAGCTTATTCGGCCGCTTGGGGCCTGAAGCTTTCTTT
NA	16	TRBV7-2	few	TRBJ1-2	CASSLSTTGANYGYTF	TGTGCCAGCAGCTTATCGACGACAGGAGCTAACTATGGCTACACCTTC
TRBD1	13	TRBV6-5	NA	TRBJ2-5	CASTGQGQETQYF	TGTGCCAGCACGGGACAGGGCCAAGAGACCCAGTACTTC
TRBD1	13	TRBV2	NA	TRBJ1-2	CASTRTGGNGYTF	TGTGCCAGCACTAGGACAGGGGGTAATGGCTACACCTTC
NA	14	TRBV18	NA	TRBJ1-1	CASSPPGPLTEAFF	TGTGCCAGCTCACCCCCAGGGCCCTTGACTGAAGCTTTCTTT
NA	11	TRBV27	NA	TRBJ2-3	CASSLRDTQYF	TGTGCCAGCAGTTTACGAGATACGCAGTATTTT
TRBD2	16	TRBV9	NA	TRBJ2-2	CASSVDGGSIGGELFF	TGTGCCAGCAGCGTAGACGGGGGGTCCATCGGCGGGGAGCTGTTTTTT
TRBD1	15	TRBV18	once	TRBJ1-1	CASSPTGTANTEAFF	TGTGCCAGCTCACCCACCGGGACAGCGAACACTGAAGCTTTCTTT
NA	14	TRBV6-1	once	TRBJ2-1	CASSEFREYNEQFF	TGTGCCAGCAGTGAGTTCAGGGAATACAATGAGCAGTTCTTC
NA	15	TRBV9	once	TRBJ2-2	CASDRAGMVHGELFF	TGTGCCAGCGACCGGGCAGGGATGGTCCACGGGGAGCTGTTTTTT
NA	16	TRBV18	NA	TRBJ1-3	CASSRDRPSSGNTIYF	TGTGCCAGCTCCCGTGACAGACCCTCCTCTGGAAACACCATATATTTT
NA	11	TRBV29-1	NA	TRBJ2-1	CSVDKRREQFF	TGCAGCGTTGATAAGCGTCGGGAGCAGTTCTTC
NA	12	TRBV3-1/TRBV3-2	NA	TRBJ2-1	CASSQAVNEQFF	TGTGCCAGCAGCCAAGCGGTCAATGAGCAGTTCTTC
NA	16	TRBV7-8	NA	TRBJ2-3	CASSSGQGLSIDTQYF	TGTGCCAGCAGCTCAGGACAGGGACTATCTATAGATACGCAGTATTTT
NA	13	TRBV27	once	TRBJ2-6	CASRGSGANVLTF	TGTGCCAGCCGGGGCTCTGGGGCCAACGTCCTGACTTTC
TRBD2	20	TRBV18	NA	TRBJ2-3	CASSPDTVRGATWSTDTQYF	TGTGCCAGCTCACCCGATACAGTGCGGGGGGCCACCTGGAGCACAGATACGCAGTATTTT
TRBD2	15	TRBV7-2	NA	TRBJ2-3	CASSTRTSGTDTQYF	TGTGCCAGCAGCACTAGGACTAGCGGCACAGATACGCAGTATTTT
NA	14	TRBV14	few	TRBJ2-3	CASSPGGPTDTQYF	TGTGCCAGCAGCCCAGGAGGGCCCACAGATACGCAGTATTTT
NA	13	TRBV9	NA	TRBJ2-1	CASSHQNTNEQFF	TGTGCCAGCAGCCACCAGAACACCAATGAGCAGTTCTTC
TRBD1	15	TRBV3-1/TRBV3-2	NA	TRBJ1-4	CASSPPGQGSEKLFF	TGTGCCAGCAGCCCCCCGGGACAGGGTAGCGAAAAACTGTTTTTT
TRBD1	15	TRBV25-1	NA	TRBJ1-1	CASSDPGTGGTEAFF	TGTGCCAGCAGTGACCCCGGGACAGGGGGCACTGAAGCTTTCTTT
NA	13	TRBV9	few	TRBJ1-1	CASSSRQNTEAFF	TGTGCCAGCAGCTCCCGACAGAACACTGAAGCTTTCTTT
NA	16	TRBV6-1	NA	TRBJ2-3	CASSEPSGEITDTQYF	TGTGCCAGCAGTGAACCGTCGGGGGAGATCACAGATACGCAGTATTTT
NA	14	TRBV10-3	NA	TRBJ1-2	CAISESNSPYGYTF	TGTGCCATCAGTGAGTCGAACAGTCCCTATGGCTACACCTTC
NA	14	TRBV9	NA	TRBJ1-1	CASSVGPRNTEAFF	TGTGCCAGCAGCGTAGGTCCGAGGAACACTGAAGCTTTCTTT
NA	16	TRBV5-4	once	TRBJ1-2	CASSLGGQRGAYGYTF	TGTGCCAGCAGCTTGGGTGGACAGCGAGGGGCTTATGGCTACACCTTC
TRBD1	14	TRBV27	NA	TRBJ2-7	CASSSRTGAYEQYF	TGTGCCAGCAGTTCCCGGACAGGGGCCTACGAGCAGTACTTC
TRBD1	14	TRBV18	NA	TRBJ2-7	CASSTFDRAYEQYF	TGTGCCAGCTCAACCTTTGACAGGGCCTACGAGCAGTACTTC
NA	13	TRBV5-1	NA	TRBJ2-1	CASRRGSYNEQFF	TGCGCCAGCAGAAGGGGGTCCTACAATGAGCAGTTCTTC
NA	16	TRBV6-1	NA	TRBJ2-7	CASSEWGGVGSYEQYF	TGTGCCAGCAGTGAATGGGGCGGGGTGGGATCCTACGAGCAGTACTTC
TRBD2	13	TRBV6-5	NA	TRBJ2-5	CASIGGDQETQYF	TGTGCCAGCATCGGGGGGGACCAAGAGACCCAGTACTTC
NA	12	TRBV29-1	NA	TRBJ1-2	CSVGSGNYGYTF	TGCAGCGTTGGTTCAGGGAACTATGGCTACACCTTC
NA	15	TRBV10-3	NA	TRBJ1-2	CAISESMAGAYGYTF	TGTGCCATCAGTGAGTCGATGGCAGGGGCTTATGGCTACACCTTC
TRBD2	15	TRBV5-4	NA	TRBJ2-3	CASSSLAGGPGTQYF	TGTGCCAGCAGCTCACTAGCGGGGGGGCCAGGGACGCAGTATTTT
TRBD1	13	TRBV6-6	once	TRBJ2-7	CASTGTGTYEQYF	TGTGCCAGCACCGGGACAGGAACCTACGAGCAGTACTTC
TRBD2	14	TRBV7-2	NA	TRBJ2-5	CASSSTSGVTDQYF	TGTGCCAGCAGCTCGACTAGCGGGGTAACGGACCAGTACTTC
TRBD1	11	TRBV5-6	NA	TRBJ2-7	CASSSGGQGYF	TGTGCCAGCAGCTCCGGAGGACAGGGGTACTTC
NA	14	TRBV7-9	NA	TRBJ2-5	CASSSGLPEETQYF	TGTGCCAGCAGCTCCGGACTGCCGGAAGAGACCCAGTACTTC
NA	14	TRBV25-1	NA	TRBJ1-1	CASSPSGGRTEAFF	TGTGCCAGCAGCCCCTCCGGGGGACGCACTGAAGCTTTCTTT
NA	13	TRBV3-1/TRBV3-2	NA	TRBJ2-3	CASSPGGRDTQYF	TGTGCCAGCAGCCCAGGGGGGAGGGATACGCAGTATTTT
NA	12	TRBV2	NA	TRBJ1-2	CASSVQGYGYTF	TGTGCCAGCAGTGTTCAGGGGTATGGCTACACCTTC
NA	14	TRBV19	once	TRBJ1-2	CASSLLGGNYGYTF	TGTGCCAGTAGCCTTCTCGGGGGAAACTATGGCTACACCTTC
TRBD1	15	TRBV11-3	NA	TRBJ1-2	CASSDGTGGGSGYTF	TGTGCCAGCAGCGACGGGACAGGGGGCGGGAGTGGCTACACCTTC